This TCR beta chain is from a study of post-analysis software for immune sequencing data. Study-wide background: Both relapsing-remitting and secondary progressive multiple sclerosis featured among the disease courses, as did progressive-relapsing multiple sclerosis.

The CDR3 has 15 amino acids. V lost 0 bases and J 2 bases, leaving 10 bases between the germline ends. Germline lookup yields CDR1 LGHDT and CDR2 YNNKEL (reference sequence). Presence of unique molecular identifiers characterized the TCR beta cDNA libraries. The authors obtained about 520,000 cDNA molecules from roughly 1 to 10 million T cells. TCRdb re-called the PCR reads through MiXCR, storing one row per CDR3 protein. In the table there are roughly 870,000 distinct CDR3 sequences, approximately 57% of which are singletons. Study results and caveats: Normalized Chao1 diversity was significantly lower in multiple sclerosis patients than in controls. Patients showed TRBV5-6, TRBV5-1 and TRBV20-1 among roughly five TRBV segments more frequent than in controls. Samples sharing a preparation batch grouped tightly together when assessed by F measure.

With regard to this clonotype: The antigen is unknown.

Sequencing was carried out using blood. V is TRBV3-1 and J is TRBJ1-1; D gene ambiguous. The receptor was derived from a girl aged 10-17 years with multiple sclerosis. CDR3 loop: CASSQDDWGNTEAFF. CDR3 DNA sequence: TGTGCCAGCAGCCAAGATGATTGGGGAAACACTGAAGCTTTCTTT.